This paragraph reports one T cell receptor (beta chain). Antigen: not known. A first 10-cycle multiplex round used 32 V-gene and 13 J-gene primers on TCR beta CDR3. MiXCR, run by TCRdb on the multiplex PCR reads, gives a single entry per CDR3 protein. This sample has 30,000 to 40,000 distinct CDR3 sequences, with around 30% found just once. As template, the study used bulk tumor genomic DNA at approximately 640 ng per sample. Every primary tumor yielded several biopsies, spaced far apart, that were taken during surgery. Curative operations were performed on patients who had untreated, newly diagnosed non-small cell lung cancer. This specimen belongs to a study of immune heterogeneity within non-small cell lung tumors. Findings of the study overall: Local T-cell clonality tracked moderately but significantly with local tumor mutational burden, giving an R of about 0.34. Tumor sites within a patient were found to share identical dominant CDR3 beta clonotypes, and site-unique high-frequency clones were also present. Individual patients largely had distinct high-frequency T-cell receptor beta clonotypes from one another.

The CDR3 loop spans 15 amino acids. Germline CDR1 and CDR2: SGDLS and YYNGEE. Losses at the gene ends were 0 bases for V and 1 base for J; bases not matched to a gene: 2. Material: lung tumor tissue. This receptor was identified in a man between 40 and 49 years old with non-small cell lung cancer. J is TRBJ2-3 and V is TRBV9, with 7 bases matching TRBD2. CDR3 nucleotide sequence: TGTGCCAGCAGCGTAGGGGCGGGAGGCACAGATACGCAGTATTTT. As protein: CASSVGAGGTDTQYF.